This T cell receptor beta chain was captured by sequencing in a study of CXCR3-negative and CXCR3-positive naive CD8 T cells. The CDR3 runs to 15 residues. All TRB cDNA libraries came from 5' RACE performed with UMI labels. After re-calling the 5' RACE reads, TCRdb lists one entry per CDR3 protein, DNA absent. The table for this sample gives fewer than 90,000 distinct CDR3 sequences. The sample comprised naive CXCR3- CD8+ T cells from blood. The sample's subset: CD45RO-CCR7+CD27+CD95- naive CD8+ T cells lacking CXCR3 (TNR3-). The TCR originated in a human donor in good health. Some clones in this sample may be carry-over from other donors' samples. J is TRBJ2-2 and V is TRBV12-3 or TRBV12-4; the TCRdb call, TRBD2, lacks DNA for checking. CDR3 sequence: CASSLGREATGELFF.